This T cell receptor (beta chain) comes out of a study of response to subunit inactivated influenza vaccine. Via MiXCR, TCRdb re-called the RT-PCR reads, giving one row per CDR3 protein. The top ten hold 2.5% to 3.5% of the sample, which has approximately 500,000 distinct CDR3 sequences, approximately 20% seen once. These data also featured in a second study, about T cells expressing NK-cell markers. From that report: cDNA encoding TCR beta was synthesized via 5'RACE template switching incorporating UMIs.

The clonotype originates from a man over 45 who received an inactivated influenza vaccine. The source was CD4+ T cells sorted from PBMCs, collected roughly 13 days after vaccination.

The CDR3 DNA reads as TGTGCCAGCAGCGTAGGGGTTAGCGGAGCCACAGATACGCAGTATTTT. Translation: CASSVGVSGATDTQYF. The chain joins TRBV9 to TRBJ2-3; weak D call: TRBD2 (6 bases). The V end was cut by 0 bases, the J end by 2 bases, with 13 bases between. This CDR3 has 16 amino acids. Germline V gene data show CDR1 as SGDLS and CDR2 as YYNGEE.